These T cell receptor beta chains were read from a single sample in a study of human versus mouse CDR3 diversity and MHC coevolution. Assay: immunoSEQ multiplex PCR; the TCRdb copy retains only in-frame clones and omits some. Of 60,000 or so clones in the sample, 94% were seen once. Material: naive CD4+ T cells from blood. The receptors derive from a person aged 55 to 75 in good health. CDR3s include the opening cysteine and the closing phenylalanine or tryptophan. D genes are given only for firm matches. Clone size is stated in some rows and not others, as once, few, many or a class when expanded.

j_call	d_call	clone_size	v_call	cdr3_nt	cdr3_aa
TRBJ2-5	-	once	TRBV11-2	TGTGCCAGCAGTCAAACTAGAGGGGAGACCCAGTACTTC	CASSQTRGETQYF
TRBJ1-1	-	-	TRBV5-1	TGCGCCAGCAGCCCGGTCGCTGTTAACACTGAAGCTTTCTTT	CASSPVAVNTEAFF
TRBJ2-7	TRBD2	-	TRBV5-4	TGTGCCAGCAGCTTGGCCTCGGGAGGGCCGTCCTACGAGCAGTACTTC	CASSLASGGPSYEQYF
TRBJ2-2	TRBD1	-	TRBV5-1	TGCGCCAGCAGCACATGGACAGGGGCCCGGAACACCGGGGAGCTGTTTTTT	CASSTWTGARNTGELFF
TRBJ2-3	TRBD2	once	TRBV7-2	TGTGCCAGCAGCCCCCGGACTAGCGGGAATACGCAGTATTTT	CASSPRTSGNTQYF
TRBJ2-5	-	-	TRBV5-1	TGCGCCAGCAGCTGGATGAGTCTAGCGAGTCAAGAGACCCAGTACTTC	CASSWMSLASQETQYF
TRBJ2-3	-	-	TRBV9	TGTGCCAGCAGCGTAGGACCCGGCGACTACGCGGTGACAGATACGCAGTATTTT	CASSVGPGDYAVTDTQYF
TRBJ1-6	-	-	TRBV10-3	TGTGCCATCAGGGAAAGACAGGATGGAAATTCACCCCTCCACTTT	CAIRERQDGNSPLHF
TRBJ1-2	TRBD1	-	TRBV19	TGTGCCAGTAGTCCACAGGGGGCCGGCTATGGCTACACCTTC	CASSPQGAGYGYTF
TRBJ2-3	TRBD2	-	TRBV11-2	TGTGCCAGCAGCTTAGGAGCGGGGGGATTCACAGATACGCAGTATTTT	CASSLGAGGFTDTQYF
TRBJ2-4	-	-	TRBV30	TGTGCCTGGAGTGTACGATATGGGACAATCGACTTC	CAWSVRYGTIDF
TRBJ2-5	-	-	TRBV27	TGTGCCAGCAGTTCCCTCAAGGACTTTCAAGAGACCCAGTACTTC	CASSSLKDFQETQYF